These 25 T cell receptor beta chains share one sample of origin, sequenced in a study of T-cell reconstitution after alpha-beta-depleted transplantation in children. This sample's TCRbeta library carried unique molecular identifier barcodes. One entry per CDR3 protein results from TCRdb running MiXCR on the PCR reads. Here the sample spans 400,000 to 550,000 distinct CDR3 sequences, roughly a tenth being singletons. Material: PBMCs, obtained before TCRalphabeta/CD19-depleted stem cell transplant. These receptors originate from a child aged 2-15 years with inherited bone marrow failure, due to receive a stem cell transplant.

This clonotype was observed a handful of times. The V and J genes are TRBV5-1 and TRBJ2-1; 7 bases line up with TRBD2. Germline V gene data show CDR1 as SGHRS and CDR2 as YFSETQ. Unmatched junction bases numbered 12, after V lost 4 bases and J lost 5 bases. CDR3 size: 16 residues. For the CDR3, the DNA is TGCGCCAGCAGCCCCGAATCGGGAGGAAGCGACAATGAGCAGTTCTTC. It translates to CASSPESGGSDNEQFF.

Of note for this clonotype: A read error is possible here, since a much larger clone lies one base away. This rearrangement joins TRBV7-8 to TRBJ1-5; TRBD1 matches at 7 bases. The CDR3 loop spans 15 amino acids. CDR1 is SGHVS, CDR2 FQNEAQ, per germline. The chain's CDR3 is CAGSYGQAGGGPQHF. Written as DNA, the CDR3 is TGTGCCGGCAGCTACGGACAGGCCGGGGGTGGGCCCCAGCATTTT.

This clonotype was counted many times. The rearrangement joins TRBV12-3 or TRBV12-4 to TRBJ2-7; D gene uncertain. The CDR3 is 14 amino acids. Trimming removed 6 bases from V and 0 bases from J, with 12 bases in between. The CDR3 spells CASSPDPRSYEQYF. DNA of the CDR3: TGTGCCAGCAGCCCCGACCCGCGCTCCTACGAGCAGTACTTC.

This sequence joins TRBV7-8 and TRBJ2-1; TRBD2 aligns across 13 bases. With V trimmed by 5 bases and J by 2 bases, 6 bases remained unmatched. The CDR3 runs to 17 residues. Germline lookup yields CDR1 SGHVS and CDR2 FQNEAQ. In DNA, the CDR3 is TGTGCCAGCAGCCCGAGGGGACTAGCGGGAACCTACAATGAGCAGTTCTTC. This encodes CASSPRGLAGTYNEQFF.

This clonotype appeared a few times. The chain couples TRBV20-1 to TRBJ2-2; 9 positions match TRBD2. The germline V gene has CDR1 DFQATT and CDR2 SNEGSKA (reference sequence). The CDR3 spans 14 residues. V shed 3 bases, J shed 7 bases, and the junction held 6 bases outside the gene matches. The CDR3 region has the DNA TGCAGTGCTAGGGCGGGAGGGCCGGGCGGGGAGCTGTTTTTT. The encoded protein is CSARAGGPGGELFF.

This clonotype was observed at least ten times. The V call is TRBV29-1, the J call TRBJ2-3; D is undetermined. The CDR3 loop spans 11 amino acids. The germline V and J ends were trimmed by 3 bases and 6 bases, with 7 bases remaining between them. Germline V CDR1 and CDR2: SQVTM, ANQGSEA. CDR3 amino acids: CSVEVADTQYF. The CDR3 nucleotides read TGCAGCGTTGAGGTGGCTGATACGCAGTATTTT.

This clonotype was picked up a small number of times. V is TRBV5-5 and J is TRBJ1-5; unclear D gene. V dropped 1 base and J dropped 8 bases, with 13 bases sitting between them. The CDR3 contains 14 residues. Germline CDR1 SGHKS, CDR2 YYEKEE (reference sequence). CDR3: CASSLRRDPEPQHF. The CDR3 coding sequence is TGTGCCAGCAGCTTGCGTAGAGATCCTGAGCCCCAGCATTTT. The full variable domain, rest sourced from reference TRBV5-5 and TRBJ1-5, is DAGVTQSPTHLIKTRGQQVTLRCSPISGHKSVSWYQQVLGQGPQFIFQYYEKEERGRGNFPDRFSARQFPNYSSELNVNALLLGDSALYLCASSLRRDPEPQHFGDGTRLSIL.

This clonotype was recorded many times. This chain uses TRBV7-2 with TRBJ2-1, with D hard to call. CDR3 length: 13 residues. Per the germline V gene, CDR1 is SGHTA and CDR2 is FQGNSA. V was shortened by 4 bases and J by 6 bases, with 10 bases between the two germline ends. The CDR3 nucleotides read TGTGCCAGCAGCTCACGACCAGTCAATGAGCAGTTCTTC. Residues: CASSSRPVNEQFF.

The chain recombines TRBV7-9 with TRBJ2-2, with D possibly TRBD1 on 5 matching bases. V was shortened by 5 bases and J by 1 base, with 11 bases between the two germline ends. CDR1 and CDR2 from the germline V gene are SEHNR and FQNEAQ (reference sequence). This CDR3 has 15 amino acids. CDR3 in DNA: TGTGCCAGCAGCACAGGTTGGGGGAACACCGGGGAGCTGTTTTTT. Its protein is CASSTGWGNTGELFF.

This clonotype was seen ten or more times. The rearrangement uses TRBV6-2 or TRBV6-3 and TRBJ2-1; 8 bases are a match to TRBD2. Germline CDR1 is MNHEY and CDR2 is SVGEGT. V trimming: 7 bases; J trimming: 4 bases; junction bases outside the gene matches: 6. The CDR3 sequence is 14 residues long. In DNA, the CDR3 is TGTGCCAGCACCGGACTAGCCTTATACAATGAGCAGTTCTTC. Its protein product is CASTGLALYNEQFF.

This clonotype was detected many times. The J gene is TRBJ2-1, the V gene TRBV27; D may correspond to TRBD1 or TRBD2 (6 bases each). Germline CDR1 reads MNHEY; CDR2 reads SMNVEV (reference sequence). The germline V and J ends were trimmed by 3 bases and 7 bases, with 16 bases remaining between them. This CDR3 is 15 amino acids long. CDR3: CASSLHWGARNEQFF. CDR3 DNA: TGTGCCAGCAGTTTGCACTGGGGGGCAAGGAATGAGCAGTTCTTC.

The chain recombines TRBV13 with TRBJ1-2; D is ambiguous. The V gene lost 5 bases and the J gene lost 2 bases, with 12 bases spanning the gap. CDR1 is PRHDT and CDR2 is FYEKMQ in the germline V gene (reference sequence). The CDR3 has 14 amino acids. CDR3 sequence (DNA): TGTGCCAGCAGCCCCAGGACGGTAAACTATGGCTACACCTTC. Translation gives CASSPRTVNYGYTF. Using reference TRBV13 and TRBJ1-2 for the parts outside the CDR3, the full variable domain is AAGVIQSPRHLIKEKRETATLKCYPIPRHDTVYWYQQGPGQDPQFLISFYEKMQSDKGSIPDRFSAQQFSDYHSELNMSSLELGDSALYFCASSPRTVNYGYTFGSGTRLTVV.

This chain links TRBV7-2 with TRBJ2-7; D possibly corresponds to TRBD1 (6 bases). Germline V gene sequence: CDR1 SGHTA, CDR2 FQGNSA. V shed 5 bases and J shed 5 bases, with 19 bases lying between them. The CDR3 runs 15 residues. As DNA, the CDR3 is TGTGCCAGCAGCCAATACCCCGGACAGCTTAACGAGCAGTACTTC. This encodes CASSQYPGQLNEQYF.

There are many counts of this clonotype. The rearrangement links TRBV6-1 to TRBJ2-7; D perhaps matches TRBD2 (7 bases). The germline V and J ends were trimmed by 7 bases and 4 bases, with 14 bases remaining between them. The germline V gene has CDR1 MNHNS and CDR2 SASEGT. This CDR3 has 13 amino acids. In DNA form, the CDR3 reads TGTGCCAGCATGTATCGGGGGGCATACGAGCAGTACTTC. This codes for CASMYRGAYEQYF.

In the case of this clonotype: An end of the junction differs from the germline gene, which may be a read error. V and J are TRBV24-1 and TRBJ2-7; the D gene is possibly TRBD2 (6 bases). Germline values: CDR1 KGHDR, CDR2 SFDVKD. The CDR3 runs to 21 residues. CDR3 coding DNA: TGTGCCGCCAGTTATTTGCAAATCGGGAGTGGCTTGTTCCGGGACTCGTACGAGCAGTACTTC. Protein sequence: CAASYLQIGSGLFRDSYEQYF.

The gene calls are TRBV12-3 or TRBV12-4 and TRBJ2-7, with D perhaps TRBD1 or TRBD2 (5 bases each). Trimming took off 0 bases at V and 0 bases at J, with 15 bases between the two ends. The CDR3 extends over 17 amino acids. The chain's CDR3 is CASSLASRDPSSYEQYF. Written as DNA, the CDR3 is TGTGCCAGCAGTTTAGCGTCCCGGGACCCGAGCTCCTACGAGCAGTACTTC.

This clonotype came up a few times. The chain has TRBV6-1 and TRBJ2-5; 8 nucleotides match TRBD2. Trimming took 6 bases from V and 4 from J; bases not matched to a gene: 7. In germline, CDR1 is MNHNS, CDR2 SASEGT. CDR3 size: 14 residues. CDR3 DNA sequence: TGTGCCAGCAGCTCACCGGGACTAGTAGAGACCCAGTACTTC. Amino acid sequence: CASSSPGLVETQYF.

The J gene is TRBJ2-7, the V gene TRBV10-3, with 8 nucleotides matching TRBD1. The CDR3 runs 13 residues. Germline CDR1 reads ENHRY; CDR2 reads SYGVKD. Trimming took 6 bases from V and 4 from J; bases not matched to a gene: 5. CDR3 sequence (DNA): TGTGCCATCAGACCAGGGGGCCGATACGAGCAGTACTTC. Encoded protein: CAIRPGGRYEQYF.

This clonotype has at least ten counts. V is TRBV11-2 and J is TRBJ2-3; 13 bases align to TRBD2. Germline values: CDR1 SGHAT, CDR2 FQNNGV. Trimming at V came to 4 bases and at J to 1 base, leaving 8 bases not matched to a gene. This CDR3 spans 18 amino acids. The chain's CDR3 is CASSSPRTSGSRTDTQYF. The CDR3 DNA is TGTGCCAGCAGCTCTCCCCGGACTAGCGGGAGCCGCACAGATACGCAGTATTTT.

This clonotype was recorded at least ten times. V usage is TRBV3-1 and J usage is TRBJ1-2; D uncertain. This CDR3 contains 13 residues. Germline V gene lookup returns CDR1 LGHDT and CDR2 YNNKEL (reference sequence). V was trimmed by 4 bases and J by 6 bases, leaving 12 bases between them. In DNA, the CDR3 is TGTGCCAGCAGCCTCCTATCTGGGAATGGCTACACCTTC. This codes for CASSLLSGNGYTF.

This clonotype appeared many times. The chain couples TRBV30 to TRBJ1-5, with TRBD1 identical over 7 bases. The V and J ends lost 5 bases and 2 bases, in that order; junction bases with no gene match: 3. This CDR3 region has 13 residues. CDR1 is GTSNPN and CDR2 is SVGIG in the germline V gene (reference sequence). This CDR3 is CAWDRAGNQPQHF. The CDR3 nucleotides are TGTGCCTGGGACAGGGCGGGCAATCAGCCCCAGCATTTT.

This clonotype was observed many times. V is TRBV29-1 and J is TRBJ2-2; D remains unclear. The length of the CDR3 is 13 residues. Trimming pared 6 bases from V and 6 bases from J, leaving 14 bases between. Germline V CDR1 and CDR2: SQVTM, ANQGSEA. DNA for the CDR3: TGCAGCGTAAACCACGGGCGCGCCGGGGAGCTGTTTTTT. Encoded protein: CSVNHGRAGELFF.

This clonotype was seen repeatedly, ten times or more. CDR3 nucleotides: TGTGCCAGCAGTTTGAGTCCTATGGCCTACGAGCAGTACTTC. Amino acid sequence: CASSLSPMAYEQYF. This chain connects TRBV12-3 or TRBV12-4 to TRBJ2-7, with D unresolved. Trimming left V 3 bases short and J 2 bases short, with 11 bases between. The CDR3 consists of 14 residues.

Comments on this clonotype: A single base separates this from a much larger clone, so it may be a read error. The J gene is TRBJ1-4, the V gene TRBV4-2, with D perhaps matching TRBD1 (6 bases). CDR1 and CDR2 from the germline V gene are LGHNA and YNFKEQ. Trimming cost V 4 bases and J 4 bases, with 19 bases left between them. This CDR3 has 17 amino acids. CDR3 coding DNA: TGTGCCAGCAGCCGGCCTCGAGGGGGACCAAGTAATGAAAAACTGTTTTTT. It codes for CASSRPRGGPSNEKLFF.

This clonotype was counted at least ten times. V usage is TRBV27 and J usage is TRBJ2-7; TRBD1 aligns across 9 bases. CDR3 length equals 13 residues. The V segment lost 2 bases and the J segment 5 bases; nucleotides outside the gene matches: 1. The germline gives CDR1 MNHEY, CDR2 SMNVEV (reference sequence). CDR3 bases: TGTGCCAGCAGTTTAACAGGGGGCCACGAGCAGTACTTC. Amino acid sequence: CASSLTGGHEQYF.